Listed here are 24 T cell receptor beta chains from one sample, sequenced in a study of T cell responses to AZD1222 COVID-19 vaccine. TCRdb keeps only in-frame clones here, not all; method: immunoSEQ multiplex PCR. Altogether 200,000 or so clones are present, 87% being singletons, with the ten largest covering about 2.5%. This specimen consisted of peripheral blood, obtained on day 0 of MenACWY control vaccination. The source of these receptors is an adult in good health.

The chain is built from TRBV29-1 and TRBJ2-1; TRBD2 might be the D (5 bases). Trimming removed 6 bases at V and 4 bases at J, with 13 bases between. Looked up from germline, CDR1 is SQVTM and CDR2 is ANQGSEA. The CDR3 is made up of 13 amino acids. The CDR3 here is CSVRADLYNEQFF. CDR3 DNA: TGCAGCGTGCGGGCGGACCTTTACAATGAGCAGTTCTTC.

This chain joins TRBV6-1 and TRBJ1-1, with 8 bases that match TRBD1. V dropped 3 bases and J dropped 5; count of bases not matched to a gene: 11. Looked up from germline, CDR1 is MNHNS and CDR2 is SASEGT. This CDR3 has 16 residues. The CDR3 reads CASSESAGDRSTEAFF. The DNA for the CDR3 is TGTGCCAGCAGTGAGAGTGCGGGGGACAGGAGTACTGAAGCTTTCTTT.

The V and J genes are TRBV9 and TRBJ2-1; no reliable D call. This CDR3 is 12 amino acids long. The V end was cut by 4 bases, the J end by 4 bases, with 6 bases between. Germline assignment: CDR1 SGDLS and CDR2 YYNGEE. CDR3 loop: CASSKRYNEQFF. For the CDR3, the DNA is TGTGCCAGCAGCAAACGATACAATGAGCAGTTCTTC.

The V gene is TRBV12-3 or TRBV12-4, the J gene TRBJ1-2, with D unresolved. Trimming left V 5 bases short and J 5 bases short, with 9 bases between. The CDR3 contains 12 residues. The CDR3 protein is CASSPNRYGYTF. The CDR3 region has the DNA TGTGCCAGCAGTCCTAACAGATATGGCTACACCTTC.

The gene calls are TRBV29-1 and TRBJ1-3; D is undetermined. The CDR3 extends over 13 amino acids. Germline CDR1 reads SQVTM; CDR2 reads ANQGSEA. V was cut by 2 bases and J by 5 bases, with 10 bases left in between. The CDR3 region has the DNA TGCAGCGTTGAACTGGTAGGGAGAAACACCATATATTTT. The encoded protein is CSVELVGRNTIYF.

This sequence joins TRBV11-3 and TRBJ2-5, with 12 bases aligning to TRBD1. J gave up 5 bases and V 5 bases, and 6 bases lay outside the gene matches. This CDR3 has 15 amino acids. Germline V gene sequence: CDR1 SGHNT, CDR2 YENEEA. The DNA of the CDR3 is TGTGCCAGCAGCCCCGGGACAGGGGGCATGGAGACCCAGTACTTC. Encoded protein: CASSPGTGGMETQYF.

This clone has only a few counts. CDR3 amino acids: CASSIGPGESSYEQYF. The CDR3 nucleotides are TGTGCCAGTAGTATAGGACCGGGCGAGAGCTCCTACGAGCAGTACTTC. This chain links TRBV19 with TRBJ2-7; D gene ambiguous. V shed 1 base and J shed 0 bases, with 13 bases lying between them. Germline V gene lookup returns CDR1 LNHDA and CDR2 SQIVND (reference sequence). The CDR3 sequence is 16 residues long.

The chain combines TRBV27 with TRBJ2-7; weak D call: TRBD2 (5 bases). This CDR3 has 14 amino acids. Germline CDR1 MNHEY, CDR2 SMNVEV (reference sequence). The germline V and J ends were trimmed by 5 bases and 3 bases, with 14 bases remaining between them. In DNA, the CDR3 is TGTGCCAGCAGTACACCCCGGGAACGCTACGAGCAGTACTTC. Encoded protein: CASSTPRERYEQYF.

The chain employs TRBV21-1 and TRBJ2-7. TRBV21-1 represents a pseudogene. The CDR3 extends over 14 amino acids. CDR3 in amino acids: CATGPRDGFYEQYF. In nucleotides, the CDR3 is TGTGCCACCGGTCCCCGGGACGGATTCTACGAGCAGTACTTC.

The V call is TRBV3-1 (or the pseudogene TRBV3-2), the J call TRBJ2-5, with 14 positions matching TRBD2. The CDR3 contains 18 residues. Germline-derived CDR1 and CDR2 are LGHDT and YNNKEL (reference sequence). Trimming cost V 3 bases and J 0 bases; bases outside gene matches: 6. The CDR3 sequence: CASSHRLAGGQDQETQYF. Written as DNA, the CDR3 is TGTGCCAGCAGCCATCGACTAGCGGGGGGGCAAGACCAAGAGACCCAGTACTTC.

This clone was observed a single time. The V gene is TRBV9, the J gene TRBJ2-7, with TRBD1 matching over 8 bases. The germline V gene has CDR1 SGDLS and CDR2 YYNGEE. The CDR3 has 15 residues. J was trimmed by 3 bases and V by 2 bases; bases with no gene match: 7. CDR3 in DNA: TGTGCCAGCAGCGTCTCGGGACAGGCGATCTACGAGCAGTACTTC. Protein: CASSVSGQAIYEQYF.

The chain couples TRBV27 to TRBJ1-2, with TRBD1 as a possible D gene (6 bases). Per germline, CDR1 MNHEY and CDR2 SMNVEV (reference sequence). V was cut by 4 bases and J by 8 bases, with 8 bases left in between. The CDR3 has 11 amino acids. CDR3 amino acids: CASSSGVGYTF. For the CDR3, the DNA is TGTGCCAGCAGTTCAGGGGTCGGCTACACCTTC.

The V gene is TRBV9, the J gene TRBJ2-3, with 7 bases lining up with TRBD2. CDR1 and CDR2 (germline): SGDLS, YYNGEE. CDR3 length: 14 residues. Germline trimming cut 5 bases from V and 2 bases from J; bases unmatched to any gene: 5. The CDR3 sequence is CASSNRDYTDTQYF. CDR3 DNA sequence: TGTGCCAGCAGTAACCGGGACTACACAGATACGCAGTATTTT. Full variable domain (missing parts from reference TRBV9 and TRBJ2-3): DSGVTQTPKHLITATGQRVTLRCSPRSGDLSVYWYQQSLDQGLQFLIQYYNGEERAKGNILERFSAQQFPDLHSELNLSSLELGDSALYFCASSNRDYTDTQYFGPGTRLTVL.

This clone was found once. The gene calls are TRBV4-2 and TRBJ2-5; TRBD2 agrees at 9 bases. Germline assignment: CDR1 LGHNA and CDR2 YNFKEQ. This CDR3 has 20 residues. V lost 3 bases to trimming and J lost 5 bases; unmatched junction nucleotides: 22. CDR3 residues: CASSHPSSPSGDSEVETQYF. Here the CDR3 DNA reads TGTGCCAGCAGCCACCCATCAAGCCCTAGCGGGGACTCCGAGGTGGAGACCCAGTACTTC.

The V call is TRBV9, the J call TRBJ1-4, with D possibly matching TRBD1 (5 bases). The CDR3 has 14 amino acids. The germline gives CDR1 SGDLS, CDR2 YYNGEE. The V end was cut by 3 bases, the J end by 4 bases, with 10 bases between. CDR3: CASSGDVSNEKLFF. The CDR3, as DNA: TGTGCCAGCAGCGGGGACGTAAGTAATGAAAAACTGTTTTTT.

The chain carries TRBV4-2 and TRBJ2-5; 9 nucleotides match TRBD2. This CDR3 is 17 amino acids long. CDR1 and CDR2 from the germline V gene are LGHNA and YNFKEQ. V was clipped by 0 bases and J by 5 bases; unmatched bases: 10. CDR3 sequence reads: CASSQDPAGGGMETQYF. The CDR3 bases are TGTGCCAGCAGCCAAGATCCAGCGGGGGGAGGAATGGAGACCCAGTACTTC.

The V call is TRBV28, the J call TRBJ1-2; the D gene is possibly TRBD1 (5 bases). Germline V gene lookup returns CDR1 MDHEN and CDR2 SYDVKM. The CDR3 has 15 residues. V was trimmed by 6 bases and J by 0 bases, leaving 14 bases between them. The DNA of the CDR3 is TGTGCCAGCAGCTTACCCGGGGGAGCTAACTATGGCTACACCTTC. This sequence encodes CASSLPGGANYGYTF.

The V call is TRBV2, the J call TRBJ1-4; D gene ambiguous. This CDR3 spans 15 amino acids. V gave up 6 bases and J gave up 5 bases, with 16 bases separating them. The germline V gene has CDR1 SNHLY and CDR2 FYNNEI. The CDR3: CASSRNQVPNEKLFF. The CDR3 region has the DNA TGTGCCAGCAGCCGGAACCAGGTCCCGAATGAAAAACTGTTTTTT. Supplemented by reference TRBV2 and TRBJ1-4, the full variable domain reads EPEVTQTPSHQVTQMGQEVILRCVPISNHLYFYWYRQILGQKVEFLVSFYNNEISEKSEIFDDQFSVERPDGSNFTLKIRSTKLEDSAMYFCASSRNQVPNEKLFFGSGTQLSVL.

The chain recombines TRBV5-4 with TRBJ2-7; no clear D. This CDR3 has 12 residues. Trimming took 0 bases from V and 6 from J, leaving 7 bases between them. CDR1 and CDR2 (germline): SGHNT, YYREEE (reference sequence). The CDR3 DNA reads as TGTGCCAGCAGCTTGGATTATTCCGAGCAGTACTTC. Translation gives CASSLDYSEQYF.

The gene calls are TRBV6-5 and TRBJ1-5; tentative D call: TRBD1 (5 bases). This CDR3 has 13 residues. Germline assignment: CDR1 MNHEY and CDR2 SVGAGI. V gave up 2 bases and J gave up 9 bases, with 11 bases separating them. This chain's CDR3 is CASSYGAGRPQHF. CDR3 bases: TGTGCCAGCAGTTACGGCGCGGGGCGGCCCCAGCATTTT.

This chain connects TRBV2 to TRBJ2-3, with 7 positions matching TRBD1. CDR1 SNHLY and CDR2 FYNNEI come from the germline V gene. This CDR3 is 15 amino acids long. Trimming took 6 bases from V and 3 from J; bases not matched to a gene: 9. The DNA of the CDR3 is TGTGCCAGCAGCCAAGAGACAGGGTATACAGATACGCAGTATTTT. Translation gives CASSQETGYTDTQYF.

The chain combines TRBV27 with TRBJ2-3, with D hard to call. V was shortened by 8 bases and J by 6 bases, with 18 bases between the two germline ends. Germline loops: CDR1 MNHEY, CDR2 SMNVEV (reference sequence). The CDR3 is 14 amino acids. The CDR3, as DNA: TGTGCCAGCGCCTGGGCGGTATCAGCGGATACGCAGTATTTT. This gives the protein CASAWAVSADTQYF.

The gene calls are TRBV7-3 and TRBJ2-5; possibly TRBD2 for D (5 bases). V gave up 2 bases and J gave up 5 bases, with 12 bases separating them. The CDR3 is made up of 14 amino acids. In germline, CDR1 is SGHTA, CDR2 FQGTGA. In DNA, the CDR3 is TGTGCCAGCAGCTTAGCAACTAGGCGGGAGACCCAGTACTTC. Translating it yields CASSLATRRETQYF.

The V and J genes are TRBV28 and TRBJ1-6; no clear D. The germline V gene encodes CDR1 MDHEN and CDR2 SYDVKM. This CDR3 has 13 residues. In DNA, the CDR3 is TGTGCTAGTAAGGAACCCTATAATTCACCCCTCCACTTT. Residues: CASKEPYNSPLHF.